What follows is one T cell receptor beta chain and its context. Its matching antigen is unknown. The authors ran a second PCR of 7 to 11 cycles using a sample-barcoded 5' primer and a J-beta primer mix. TCRdb recomputed calls from the 5' RACE reads with MiXCR, one row per CDR3 protein. The data contain hundreds of thousands of distinct CDR3 sequences, approximately 48% of them seen just once; the ten biggest clones take up about a fifth. In each sample, at least 6 million PBMCs were isolated. CDR3 length: 16 amino acids. From germline, CDR1 is SGHTA and CDR2 FQGNSA. Between the trimmed V and J ends, which lost 0 bases and 2 bases, there was a span of 12 bases. This specimen belongs to a study of blood T cells in healthy people across ages. Study conclusions and caveats: Higher diversity and more naive CD4+ cells were features of long-lived donors, compared to aged donors. Without sorted subsets, naive and antigen-experienced compartments could not be conclusively compared.

The rearrangement uses TRBV7-2 and TRBJ2-3, with D maybe TRBD2 (6 bases). The source of this sequence is a man in his sixties in good health. Source material: blood. CDR3 in amino acids: CASSLAPGTYTDTQYF. CDR3 bases: TGTGCCAGCAGCTTAGCCCCGGGGACTTACACAGATACGCAGTATTTT. The full variable domain, completed using reference TRBV7-2 and TRBJ2-3, is GAGVSQSPSNKVTEKGKDVELRCDPISGHTALYWYRQSLGQGLEFLIYFQGNSAPDKSGLPSDRFSAERTGGSVSTLTIQRTQQEDSAVYLCASSLAPGTYTDTQYFGPGTRLTVL.